A selection of T cell receptor beta chains follows, all from one sample in a study of T cell clusters in autoimmune cytopenias. Following a re-call of the multiplex PCR reads, TCRdb has one entry per CDR3 protein and lacks DNA. The sample holds 6,500 to 10,000 distinct CDR3 sequences. Sequencing input: peripheral blood. The receptor set was obtained from a human donor with an autoimmune cytopenia or autoimmune hepatitis (not recorded which). Both conserved end residues are part of each CDR3. For some rows the clone size is stated as once, few or many, or as a class when expanded; others skip it.

cdr3_aa	clone_size	v_call	j_call
CASRDDRGLSSGANVLTF	medium-sized	TRBV12-3/TRBV12-4	TRBJ2-6
CASRRTANYGYTF	medium-sized	TRBV6-5	TRBJ1-2
CASSYSLATATHSPLHF	medium-sized	TRBV6-5	TRBJ1-6
CASSPDSGTASYTF	-	TRBV18	TRBJ1-2
CATSDSAYYGYTF	-	TRBV6-5	TRBJ1-2
CASSRGQGASGRVLHF	medium-sized	TRBV6-5	TRBJ1-6
CASSMGWDTGELFF	medium-sized	TRBV19	TRBJ2-2
CASKTSGNTQYF	-	TRBV12-3/TRBV12-4	TRBJ2-3
CASSPRAALRSPLHF	medium-sized	TRBV27	TRBJ1-6
CASRRGRTLDLADTQYF	-	TRBV5-4	TRBJ2-3
CASSELRTAGNTIYF	-	TRBV6-1	TRBJ1-3
CAWRSGRNQPQHF	-	TRBV30	TRBJ1-5
CASSFLAGNTGELFF	-	TRBV11-2	TRBJ2-2
CATRETHGNQPQHF	-	TRBV6-5	TRBJ1-5
CASRIQGPLGVLTF	medium-sized	TRBV12-3/TRBV12-4	TRBJ2-6
CASSFEGLGVEAFF	-	TRBV7-9	TRBJ1-1
CASSPTGDYGYTF	medium-sized	TRBV6-5	TRBJ1-2
CASSISDEQYF	medium-sized	TRBV18	TRBJ2-7
CASRTQGDGYTF	-	TRBV7-2	TRBJ1-2
CASSYGRGTEAFF	medium-sized	TRBV6-5	TRBJ1-1
CASSLSAGGGPTVEQFF	-	TRBV7-6	TRBJ2-1
CASLFGSEQYF	-	TRBV6-5	TRBJ2-7
CASSYRDGGHLGTGELFF	-	TRBV6-2/TRBV6-3	TRBJ2-2
CASRNTQRGTEAFF	medium-sized	TRBV19	TRBJ1-1
CASSTRDSGGYGYTF	medium-sized	TRBV19	TRBJ1-2
CSGRPGQDLFSTQYF	medium-sized	TRBV29-1	TRBJ2-3
CASRVAGGGNEQFF	medium-sized	TRBV27	TRBJ2-1
CATRTLGSNQPQHF	medium-sized	TRBV19	TRBJ1-5
CASSSEARLAGAPQETQYF	medium-sized	TRBV27	TRBJ2-5
CASRSTLTAFF	-	TRBV19	TRBJ1-1
CASTGGSGNTIYF	medium-sized	TRBV19	TRBJ1-3
CASSAGGPETQYF	medium-sized	TRBV6-1	TRBJ2-5
CASALGPPQVRSGNTIYF	-	TRBV5-1	TRBJ1-3
CASSSLLNTEAFF	medium-sized	TRBV6-1	TRBJ1-1
CATSREVTAGRNQPQHF	-	TRBV15	TRBJ1-5